Here is one T cell receptor beta chain with its context. Its antigen is undetermined. This sample stems from a study of T cell repertoires in cytomegalovirus infection. TCRdb redid the calling of the reads with MiXCR, one entry per CDR3 protein. This table holds 200,000 or so distinct CDR3 sequences, 28% found once. Findings of the study overall: Carriers of CMV and the relevant HLA type were discriminated by public TCR beta frequency. There were HLA-C-restricted CMV-specific TCR beta clonotypes dominating the ex vivo response.

The CDR3 totals 11 residues. V was pared by 8 bases and J by 2 bases, with 6 bases between. Germline loops: CDR1 MNHNS, CDR2 SASEGT. This sequence originates from a human donor in good health (CMV status not recorded). Some clones in this sample may be carry-over from other donors' samples. Sequenced material: PBMCs. V and J are TRBV6-1 and TRBJ1-1; no clear D gene. CDR3 sequence reads: CASRYNTEAFF. In DNA form, the CDR3 reads TGTGCCAGCCGATACAACACTGAAGCTTTCTTT.